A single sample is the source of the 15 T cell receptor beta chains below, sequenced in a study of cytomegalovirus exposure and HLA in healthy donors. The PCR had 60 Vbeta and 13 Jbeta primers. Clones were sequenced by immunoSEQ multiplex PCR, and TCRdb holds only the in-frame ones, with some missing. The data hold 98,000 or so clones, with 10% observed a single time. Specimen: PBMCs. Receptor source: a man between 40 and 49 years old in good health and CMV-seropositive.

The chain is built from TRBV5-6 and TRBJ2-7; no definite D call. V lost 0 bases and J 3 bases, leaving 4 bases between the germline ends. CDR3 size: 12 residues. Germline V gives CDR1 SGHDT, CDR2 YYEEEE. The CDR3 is CASSLALYEQYF. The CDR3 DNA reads TGTGCCAGCAGCTTGGCCCTCTACGAGCAGTACTTC.

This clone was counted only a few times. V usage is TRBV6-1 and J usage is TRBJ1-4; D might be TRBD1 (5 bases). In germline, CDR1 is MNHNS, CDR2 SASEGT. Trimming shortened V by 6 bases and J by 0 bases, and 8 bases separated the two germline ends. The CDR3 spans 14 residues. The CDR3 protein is CASRDIATNEKLFF. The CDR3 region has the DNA TGTGCCAGCAGGGACATCGCAACTAATGAAAAACTGTTTTTT.

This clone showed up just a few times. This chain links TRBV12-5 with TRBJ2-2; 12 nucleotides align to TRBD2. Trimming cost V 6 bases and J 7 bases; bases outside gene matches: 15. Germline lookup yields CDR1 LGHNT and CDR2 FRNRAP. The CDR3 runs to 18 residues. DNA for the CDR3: TGTGCTAGTGGCCGCCCAGGACTAGCGGGACCCCAGGGCGGGGAGCTGTTTTTT. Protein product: CASGRPGLAGPQGGELFF.

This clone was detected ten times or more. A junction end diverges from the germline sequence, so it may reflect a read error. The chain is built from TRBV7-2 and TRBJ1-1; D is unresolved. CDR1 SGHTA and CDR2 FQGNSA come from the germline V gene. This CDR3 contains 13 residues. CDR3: CASSLAVGGSPYF. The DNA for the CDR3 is TGTGCCAGCAGCTTAGCGGTTGGCGGGAGTCCTTACTTT.

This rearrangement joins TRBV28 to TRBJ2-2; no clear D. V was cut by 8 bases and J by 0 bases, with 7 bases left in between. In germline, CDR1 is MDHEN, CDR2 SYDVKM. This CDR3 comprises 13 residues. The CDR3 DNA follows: TGTGCCAGCCTGGCAGCGAACACCGGGGAGCTGTTTTTT. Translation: CASLAANTGELFF.

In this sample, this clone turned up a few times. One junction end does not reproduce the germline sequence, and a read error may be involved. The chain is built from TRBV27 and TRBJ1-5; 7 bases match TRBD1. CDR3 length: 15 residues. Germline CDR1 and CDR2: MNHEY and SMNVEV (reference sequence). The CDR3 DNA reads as TGTGCCAGCAGTCCGACAGGGAGTAGCAATCAGCCCCGGCATTTT. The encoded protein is CASSPTGSSNQPRHF.

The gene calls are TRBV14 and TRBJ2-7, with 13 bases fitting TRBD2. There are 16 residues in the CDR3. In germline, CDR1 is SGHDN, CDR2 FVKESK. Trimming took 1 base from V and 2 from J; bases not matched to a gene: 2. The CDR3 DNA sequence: TGTGCCAGCAGCCAAGTTGGACTAGCGGGAGCCTACGAGCAGTACTTC. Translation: CASSQVGLAGAYEQYF.

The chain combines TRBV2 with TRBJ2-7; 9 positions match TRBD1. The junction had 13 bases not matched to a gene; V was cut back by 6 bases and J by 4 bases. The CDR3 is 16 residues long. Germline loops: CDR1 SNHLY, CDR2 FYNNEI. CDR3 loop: CASRNVPGQGFYEQYF. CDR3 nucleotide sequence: TGTGCCAGCAGGAACGTACCGGGACAGGGCTTTTACGAGCAGTACTTC.

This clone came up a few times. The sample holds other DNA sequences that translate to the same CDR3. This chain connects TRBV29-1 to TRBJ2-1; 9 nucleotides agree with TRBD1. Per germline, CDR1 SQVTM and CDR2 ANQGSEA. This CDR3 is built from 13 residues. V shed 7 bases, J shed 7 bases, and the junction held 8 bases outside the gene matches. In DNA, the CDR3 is TGCAGCGCCCGGGACAGGGTGGGGAATGAGCAGTTCTTC. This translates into CSARDRVGNEQFF.

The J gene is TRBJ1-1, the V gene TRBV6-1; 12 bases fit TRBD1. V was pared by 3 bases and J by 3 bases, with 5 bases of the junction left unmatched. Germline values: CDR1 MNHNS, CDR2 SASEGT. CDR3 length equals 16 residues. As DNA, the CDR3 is TGTGCCAGCAGTGAGAGGGACAGGGGGCGTTACACTGAAGCTTTCTTT. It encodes CASSERDRGRYTEAFF.

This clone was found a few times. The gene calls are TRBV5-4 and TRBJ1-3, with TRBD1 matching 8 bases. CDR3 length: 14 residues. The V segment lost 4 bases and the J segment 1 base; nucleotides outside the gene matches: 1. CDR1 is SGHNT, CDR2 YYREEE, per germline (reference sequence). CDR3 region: CASSGQGSGNTIYF. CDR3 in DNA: TGTGCCAGCAGCGGACAGGGATCTGGAAACACCATATATTTT. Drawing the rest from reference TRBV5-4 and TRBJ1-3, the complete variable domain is ETGVTQSPTHLIKTRGQQVTLRCSSQSGHNTVSWYQQALGQGPQFIFQYYREEENGRGNFPPRFSGLQFPNYSSELNVNALELDDSALYLCASSGQGSGNTIYFGEGSWLTVV.

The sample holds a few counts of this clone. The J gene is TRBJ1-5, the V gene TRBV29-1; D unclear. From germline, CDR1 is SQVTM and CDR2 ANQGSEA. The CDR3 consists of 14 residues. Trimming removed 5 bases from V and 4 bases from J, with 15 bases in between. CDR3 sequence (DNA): TGCAGCGTTCTGGAGGCGACCGAAAATCAGCCCCAGCATTTT. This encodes CSVLEATENQPQHF.

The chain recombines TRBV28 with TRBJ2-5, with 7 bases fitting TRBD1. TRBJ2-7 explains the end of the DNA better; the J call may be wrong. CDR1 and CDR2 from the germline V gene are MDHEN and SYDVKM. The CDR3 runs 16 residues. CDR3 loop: CAITNPRQGRTYEQYF. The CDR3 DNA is TGTGCCATCACTAATCCCAGACAGGGCAGGACCTACGAGCAGTACTTC.

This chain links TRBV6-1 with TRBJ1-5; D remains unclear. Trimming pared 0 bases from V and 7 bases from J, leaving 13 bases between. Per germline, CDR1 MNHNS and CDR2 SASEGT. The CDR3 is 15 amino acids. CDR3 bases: TGTGCCAGCAGTGAAGCTTTCGGGGTTGAGCAGCCCCAGCATTTT. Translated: CASSEAFGVEQPQHF.

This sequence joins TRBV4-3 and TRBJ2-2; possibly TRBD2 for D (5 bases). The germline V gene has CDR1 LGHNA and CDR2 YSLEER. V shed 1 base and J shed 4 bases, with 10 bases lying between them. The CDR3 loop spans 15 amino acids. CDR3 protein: CASSQVSGPTGELFF. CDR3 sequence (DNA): TGCGCCAGCAGCCAAGTAAGCGGACCCACCGGGGAGCTGTTTTTT.